These T cell receptor beta chains were read from a single sample in a study of cytomegalovirus exposure and HLA in healthy donors. Generated by immunoSEQ multiplex PCR, the TCRdb table keeps only in-frame clones and is missing some. The sample lists under 150,000 clones, roughly three quarters occurring once. The sequencing input was PBMCs. These receptors were obtained from a woman between 40 and 55 years old in good health and CMV-seropositive. Each CDR3 is given with its conserved first and last residue. The D gene is left open where the match is weak. A clone size is listed for some rows: how often the clone was seen (once, few, many), or a class if it is expanded.

v_call	clone_size	d_call	cdr3_length	j_call	cdr3_aa	cdr3_nt
TRBV7-9	-	-	14	TRBJ1-6	CASSRTGANSPLHF	TGTGCCAGCAGTCGAACGGGAGCCAATTCACCCCTCCACTTT
TRBV9	-	TRBD2	15	TRBJ2-2	CASRAGQGPTGELFF	TGTGCCAGCAGAGCGGGGCAGGGTCCCACCGGGGAGCTGTTTTTT
TRBV21-1	-	-	16	TRBJ2-5	CASSSTSGGDQETQYF	TGTGCCAGCAGCAGTACTAGCGGGGGCGATCAAGAGACCCAGTACTTC
TRBV5-4	-	-	16	TRBJ2-6	CASSSRSSPGANVLTF	TGTGCCAGCAGCTCCCGGTCTAGCCCGGGGGCCAACGTCCTGACTTTC
TRBV29-1	-	-	15	TRBJ2-5	CSVSGGYRIQETQYF	TGCAGCGTTTCGGGGGGCTACAGGATCCAAGAGACCCAGTACTTC
TRBV7-3	-	TRBD1	14	TRBJ2-7	CASSSGQGHDEQYF	TGTGCCAGCAGCTCGGGACAGGGGCACGACGAGCAGTACTTC
TRBV9	-	-	14	TRBJ2-7	CASSPSRGAYEQYF	TGTGCCAGCAGCCCCTCCAGGGGGGCTTACGAGCAGTACTTC
TRBV7-9	-	TRBD2	14	TRBJ2-5	CASSFSGGMETQYF	TGTGCCAGCAGTTTTAGCGGGGGGATGGAGACCCAGTACTTC
TRBV9	-	-	14	TRBJ1-3	CASSVQTGGNTIYF	TGTGCCAGCAGCGTACAGACAGGTGGAAACACCATATATTTT
TRBV18	-	-	14	TRBJ1-1	CASSPRTSFSEAFF	TGTGCCAGCTCACCCCGGACATCGTTCTCTGAAGCTTTCTTT
TRBV2	-	-	13	TRBJ2-1	CASSGRARNEQFF	TGTGCCAGCAGTGGGAGGGCCCGCAATGAGCAGTTCTTC
TRBV4-1	-	TRBD1	17	TRBJ2-6	CASSQLTGLSGANVLTF	TGCGCCAGCAGCCAACTGACAGGGCTCTCTGGGGCCAACGTCCTGACTTTC
TRBV5-6	-	-	14	TRBJ2-3	CASSLVALPNTQYF	TGTGCCAGCAGCTTGGTTGCGCTCCCCAATACGCAGTATTTT
TRBV6-5	-	TRBD1	15	TRBJ2-1	CASSYSVTGGNEQFF	TGTGCCAGCAGTTACTCGGTAACAGGGGGAAATGAGCAGTTCTTC
TRBV6-4	-	-	13	TRBJ1-1	CASAREGNTEAFF	TGTGCCAGCGCCAGGGAGGGGAACACTGAAGCTTTCTTT
TRBV11-3	-	-	15	TRBJ2-5	CASSPAGGLEETQYF	TGTGCCAGCAGCCCCGCCGGCGGATTAGAAGAGACCCAGTACTTC
TRBV5-6	once	TRBD1	19	TRBJ1-5	CASSLGSTGGLYSNQPQHF	TGTGCCAGCAGCTTGGGTTCGACAGGGGGGTTGTATAGCAATCAGCCCCAGCATTTT
TRBV19	few	-	12	TRBJ2-1	CASSPRDNEQFF	TGTGCCAGTAGTCCGCGGGACAATGAGCAGTTCTTC
TRBV9	-	-	14	TRBJ2-3	CASSVAVLADTQYF	TGTGCCAGCAGCGTAGCAGTTCTCGCAGATACGCAGTATTTT
TRBV5-1	-	TRBD1	15	TRBJ1-2	CASRVAGTGAYGYTF	TGCGCCAGCAGAGTTGCCGGGACAGGTGCCTATGGCTACACCTTC
TRBV5-1	-	-	16	TRBJ1-5	CARAQKGGRITQPQHF	TGCGCCAGGGCTCAAAAAGGGGGAAGGATCACTCAGCCCCAGCATTTT
TRBV27	-	-	16	TRBJ2-7	CASSPLGTQNSYEQYF	TGTGCCAGCAGTCCTTTGGGGACTCAGAACTCCTACGAGCAGTACTTC
TRBV27	-	TRBD1	13	TRBJ1-2	CASRAGGNYGYTF	TGTGCCAGCAGGGCAGGGGGAAACTATGGCTACACCTTC
TRBV7-9	-	-	14	TRBJ1-1	CASKLTGGEGAAFF	TGTGCCAGCAAACTAACGGGGGGCGAAGGTGCTGCTTTCTTT
TRBV30	-	-	12	TRBJ1-5	CAWSFQNWPQHF	TGTGCCTGGAGTTTTCAAAACTGGCCCCAGCATTTT
TRBV11-3	-	-	17	TRBJ2-2	CASSLVVGVWDTGELFF	TGTGCCAGCAGCTTAGTGGTAGGGGTCTGGGACACCGGGGAGCTGTTTTTT
TRBV7-9	once	-	16	TRBJ2-3	CASSLLVLLSTDTQYF	TGTGCCAGCAGCTTACTAGTTTTACTCAGCACAGATACGCAGTATTTT
TRBV7-9	-	TRBD1	18	TRBJ2-7	CASSLDFGGTGYFYEQYF	TGTGCCAGCAGCTTAGACTTCGGGGGGACAGGGTATTTCTACGAGCAGTACTTC
TRBV2	-	TRBD1	15	TRBJ1-1	CASKRTGTGESEAFF	TGTGCCAGCAAAAGGACCGGGACAGGGGAATCTGAAGCTTTCTTT
TRBV7-2	few	-	13	TRBJ1-1	CASSFSAGTEAFF	TGTGCCAGCAGCTTTTCGGCGGGAACTGAAGCTTTCTTT
TRBV6-1	few	TRBD2	13	TRBJ2-7	CASRNSGSYEQYF	TGTGCCAGCAGGAATAGCGGGTCCTACGAGCAGTACTTC
TRBV7-3	-	-	14	TRBJ2-1	CASSLGIYGNEQFF	TGTGCCAGCAGCTTAGGTATCTATGGTAATGAGCAGTTCTTC
TRBV6-5	-	-	16	TRBJ2-7	CASSYSPRRISYEQYF	TGTGCCAGCAGTTACTCTCCTAGGCGCATCTCCTACGAGCAGTACTTC
TRBV6-5	-	TRBD2	15	TRBJ2-7	CASSYSSGGEYEQYF	TGTGCCAGCAGTTACTCTAGCGGGGGGGAATACGAGCAGTACTTC
TRBV21-1	-	-	17	TRBJ2-3	CASSKDWYRAGPDTQYF	TGTGCCAGCAGCAAAGATTGGTACAGGGCGGGTCCGGATACGCAGTATTTT
TRBV7-9	-	-	12	TRBJ2-3	CASSFEQYTQYF	TGTGCCAGCAGCTTTGAGCAATATACGCAGTATTTT
TRBV18	-	-	13	TRBJ1-5	CASSPWENQPQHF	TGTGCCAGCTCACCGTGGGAGAATCAGCCCCAGCATTTT
TRBV4-1	few	TRBD1	14	TRBJ1-4	CASRSGTVNEKLFF	TGCGCCAGCAGGTCCGGGACAGTAAATGAAAAACTGTTTTTT
TRBV4-1	-	-	17	TRBJ1-5	CASSQDAREYGNQPQHF	TGCGCCAGCAGCCAAGATGCGAGAGAGTATGGCAATCAGCCCCAGCATTTT